Shown below are 9 T cell receptor beta chains from a single sample sequenced in a study of cytomegalovirus exposure and HLA in healthy donors. The PCR was carried out with 60 Vbeta primers and 13 Jbeta primers. Here immunoSEQ multiplex PCR was the method, and the copy in TCRdb shows in-frame clones only, minus some. Of 90,000 or so clones in the sample, over 75% were seen once. The specimen was PBMCs. The receptors derive from a boy aged 5-17 years in good health and CMV-seronegative.

The V call is TRBV9, the J call TRBJ1-1, with D uncertain. Trimming removed 4 bases from V and 1 base from J, with 11 bases in between. From germline, CDR1 is SGDLS and CDR2 YYNGEE. The CDR3 extends over 14 amino acids. DNA for the CDR3: TGTGCCAGCAGCCTGGGGAGGGCGAACACTGAAGCTTTCTTT. Translation: CASSLGRANTEAFF.

The V and J genes are TRBV15 and TRBJ1-6; D is unclear. This CDR3 spans 14 amino acids. The germline V and J ends were trimmed by 0 bases and 13 bases, with 13 bases remaining between them. Germline V gene lookup returns CDR1 LNHNV and CDR2 YYDKDF (reference sequence). The CDR3 is CATSRDGSRFPLHF. The CDR3 DNA reads TGTGCCACCAGCAGAGATGGTTCGAGGTTTCCCCTCCACTTT.

The CDR3 bases are TGCGCCAGCAGCCAAGATGGGCTAGCGGGTGAAAACAATGAGCAGTTCTTC. Protein: CASSQDGLAGENNEQFF. The genes are TRBV4-3 and TRBJ2-1; 8 bases match TRBD2. This CDR3 is 17 amino acids long. J was trimmed by 5 bases and V by 0 bases; bases with no gene match: 9. CDR1 and CDR2 from the germline V gene are LGHNA and YSLEER.

The rearrangement links TRBV4-1 to TRBJ2-5, with TRBD2 as a possible D gene (6 bases). Germline CDR1 is MGHRA and CDR2 is YSYEKL. CDR3 length: 15 residues. Trimming shortened V by 3 bases and J by 5 bases, and 16 bases separated the two germline ends. The CDR3 loop reads CASSQEEGMSETQYF. The CDR3 DNA reads as TGCGCCAGCAGCCAGGAGGAGGGCATGAGTGAGACCCAGTACTTC.

V gene TRBV11-2 combines with J gene TRBJ2-3, with D possibly TRBD1 on 6 matching bases. The CDR3 is made up of 17 amino acids. Germline CDR1 and CDR2: SGHAT and FQNNGV. Trimming removed 5 bases at V and 1 base at J, with 19 bases between. The CDR3 nucleotides are TGTGCCAGCAGCCCGCAAACAGGGATCCGGGGCACAGATACGCAGTATTTT. Protein: CASSPQTGIRGTDTQYF.

J is TRBJ2-5 and V is TRBV4-3; D not certain. The CDR3 has 15 residues. Germline V gives CDR1 LGHNA, CDR2 YSLEER. Trimming shortened V by 0 bases and J by 5 bases, and 13 bases separated the two germline ends. The CDR3 DNA reads TGCGCCAGCAGCCAAGATCGGCTAGGTACGGAGACCCAGTACTTC. This codes for CASSQDRLGTETQYF.

This clone was recorded only once. The CDR3 DNA sequence: TGTGCCAGCAGTCCAGGGTCTGGCTACACCTTC. It encodes CASSPGSGYTF. The V gene is TRBV5-4, the J gene TRBJ1-2, with a weak D call TRBD1 (5 bases). The CDR3 loop spans 11 amino acids. Trimming shortened V by 5 bases and J by 7 bases, and 9 bases separated the two germline ends. Germline assignment: CDR1 SGHNT and CDR2 YYREEE (reference sequence). Using reference TRBV5-4 and TRBJ1-2 for the parts outside the CDR3, the full variable domain is ETGVTQSPTHLIKTRGQQVTLRCSSQSGHNTVSWYQQALGQGPQFIFQYYREEENGRGNFPPRFSGLQFPNYSSELNVNALELDDSALYLCASSPGSGYTFGSGTRLTVV.

The chain is built from TRBV11-3 and TRBJ2-2, with 12 bases identical to TRBD2. CDR1 SGHNT and CDR2 YENEEA come from the germline V gene. CDR3 size: 17 residues. J was trimmed by 0 bases and V by 5 bases; bases with no gene match: 4. This CDR3 reads CASSRTSGVANTGELFF. The DNA for the CDR3 is TGTGCCAGCAGCCGGACTAGCGGGGTCGCGAACACCGGGGAGCTGTTTTTT.

This clone has just a few counts. This sequence joins TRBV11-2 and TRBJ1-1; D is unclear. CDR1 and CDR2 (germline): SGHAT, FQNNGV. The CDR3 totals 12 residues. The V and J ends lost 2 bases and 3 bases respectively, with 4 bases between them. The CDR3 bases are TGTGCCAGCAGCTTAATCGACACTGAAGCTTTCTTT. This translates into CASSLIDTEAFF.